The T cell receptor beta chain under discussion was sequenced for a study of PD-1 blockade in classical Hodgkin lymphoma. This clone came up once. What it recognizes is unknown. Findings and caveats of the study: No one has yet defined what causes the repertoire differences, which may be disease activity or prior therapy. Baseline TCR diversity was reportedly lower in newly diagnosed patients than in healthy donors. It was reported as lower still in relapsed/refractory patients.

Documented time point: newly diagnosed, previously untreated cHL patient sample. The comparison group had newly diagnosed, previously untreated classical Hodgkin lymphoma. The repertoire was sequenced with immunoSEQ multiplex PCR; TCRdb's copy has only in-frame clones and lacks some. The sample records about 33,000 clones, 94% being singletons. This CDR3 spans 11 amino acids. V lost 3 bases and J lost 2, with 4 bases in between. The germline V gene has CDR1 SQVTM and CDR2 ANQGSEA. The gene calls are TRBV29-1 and TRBJ1-1; D is ambiguous. Sequenced input: peripheral blood mononuclear cells (PBMCs). This clonotype was obtained from a human donor with classical Hodgkin lymphoma. The CDR3 loop reads CSVDSNTEAFF. The DNA for the CDR3 is TGCAGCGTTGACAGCAACACTGAAGCTTTCTTT. Together with reference TRBV29-1 and TRBJ1-1, the CDR3 gives the full variable domain: SAVISQKPSRDICQRGTSLTIQCQVDSQVTMMFWYRQQPGQSLTLIATANQGSEATYESGFVIDKFPISRPNLTFSTLTVSNMSPEDSSIYLCSVDSNTEAFFGQGTRLTVV.